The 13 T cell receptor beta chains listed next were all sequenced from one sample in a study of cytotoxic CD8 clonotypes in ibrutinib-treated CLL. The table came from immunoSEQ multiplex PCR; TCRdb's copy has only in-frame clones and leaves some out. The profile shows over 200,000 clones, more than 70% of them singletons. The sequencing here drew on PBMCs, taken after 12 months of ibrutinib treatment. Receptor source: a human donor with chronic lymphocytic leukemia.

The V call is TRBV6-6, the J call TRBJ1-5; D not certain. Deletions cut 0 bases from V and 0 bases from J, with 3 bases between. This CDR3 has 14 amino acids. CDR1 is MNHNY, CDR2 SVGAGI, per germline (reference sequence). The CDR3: CASSYSFSNQPQHF. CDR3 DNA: TGTGCCAGCAGTTACTCGTTTAGCAATCAGCCCCAGCATTTT.

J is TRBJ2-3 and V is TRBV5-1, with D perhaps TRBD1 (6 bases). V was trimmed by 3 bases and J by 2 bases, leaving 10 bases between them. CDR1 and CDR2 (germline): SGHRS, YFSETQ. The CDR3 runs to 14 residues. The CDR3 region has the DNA TGCGCCAGCAGCTATGGGACAAACACAGATACGCAGTATTTT. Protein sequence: CASSYGTNTDTQYF.

CDR3 sequence (DNA): TGTGCCATCAGTGAGTTAACTGAGCAGTTCTTC. Translated: CAISELTEQFF. The chain uses TRBV10-3 and TRBJ2-1; D remains unclear. CDR3 length equals 11 residues. CDR1 and CDR2 (germline): ENHRY, SYGVKD. V shed 1 base and J shed 9 bases, with 4 bases lying between them.

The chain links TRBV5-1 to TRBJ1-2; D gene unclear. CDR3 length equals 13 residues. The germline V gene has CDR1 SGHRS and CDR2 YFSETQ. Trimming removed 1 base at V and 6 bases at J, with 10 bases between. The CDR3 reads CASSLLVENGYTF. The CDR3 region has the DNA TGCGCCAGCAGCTTGTTGGTCGAAAATGGCTACACCTTC. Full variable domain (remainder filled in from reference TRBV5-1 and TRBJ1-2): KAGVTQTPRYLIKTRGQQVTLSCSPISGHRSVSWYQQTPGQGLQFLFEYFSETQRNKGNFPGRFSGRQFSNSRSEMNVSTLELGDSALYLCASSLLVENGYTFGSGTRLTVV.

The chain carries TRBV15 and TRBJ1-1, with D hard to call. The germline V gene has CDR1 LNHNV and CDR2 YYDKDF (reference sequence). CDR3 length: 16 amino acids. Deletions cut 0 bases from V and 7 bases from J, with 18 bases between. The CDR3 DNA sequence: TGTGCCACCAGCAGAGATCCCCGGCAGTCTTTCGGTGAAGCTTTCTTT. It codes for CATSRDPRQSFGEAFF.

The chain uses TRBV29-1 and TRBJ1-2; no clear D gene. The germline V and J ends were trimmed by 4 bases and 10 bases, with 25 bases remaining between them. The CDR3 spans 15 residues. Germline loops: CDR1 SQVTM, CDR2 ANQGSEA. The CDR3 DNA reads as TGCAGCGTTGCGCGGGCCTCGGGGTCCCTGAATGACTACACCTTC. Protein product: CSVARASGSLNDYTF.

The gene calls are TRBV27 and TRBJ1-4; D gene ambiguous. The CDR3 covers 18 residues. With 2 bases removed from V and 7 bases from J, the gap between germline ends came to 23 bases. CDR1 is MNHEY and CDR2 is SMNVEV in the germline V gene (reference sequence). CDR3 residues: CASSLLPLYGGIGEKLFF. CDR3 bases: TGTGCCAGCAGTTTACTTCCCCTTTATGGAGGGATAGGTGAAAAACTGTTTTTT.

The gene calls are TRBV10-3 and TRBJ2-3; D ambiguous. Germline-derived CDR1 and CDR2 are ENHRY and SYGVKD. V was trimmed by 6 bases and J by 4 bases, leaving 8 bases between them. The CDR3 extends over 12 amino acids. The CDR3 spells CAISAAADTQYF. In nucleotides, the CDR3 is TGTGCCATCAGCGCGGCTGCAGATACGCAGTATTTT.

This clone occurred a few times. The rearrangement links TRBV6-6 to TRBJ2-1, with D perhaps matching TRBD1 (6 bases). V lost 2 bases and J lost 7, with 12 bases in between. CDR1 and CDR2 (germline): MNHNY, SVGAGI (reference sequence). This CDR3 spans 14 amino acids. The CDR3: CASSYGQGSNEQFF. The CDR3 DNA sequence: TGTGCCAGCAGTTACGGCCAGGGGTCAAATGAGCAGTTCTTC.

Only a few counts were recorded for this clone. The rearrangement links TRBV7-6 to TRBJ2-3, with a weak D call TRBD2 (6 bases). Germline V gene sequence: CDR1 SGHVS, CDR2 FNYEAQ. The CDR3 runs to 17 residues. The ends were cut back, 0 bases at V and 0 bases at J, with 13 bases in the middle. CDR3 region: CASSLAASDISTDTQYF. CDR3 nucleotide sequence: TGTGCCAGCAGCTTAGCGGCTAGCGACATTAGCACAGATACGCAGTATTTT.

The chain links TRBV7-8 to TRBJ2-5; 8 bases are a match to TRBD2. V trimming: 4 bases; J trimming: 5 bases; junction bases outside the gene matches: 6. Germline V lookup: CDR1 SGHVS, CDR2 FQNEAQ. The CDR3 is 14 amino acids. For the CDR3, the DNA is TGTGCCAGCAGCTCCGGGGGGGCCGGTGAGACCCAGTACTTC. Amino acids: CASSSGGAGETQYF.

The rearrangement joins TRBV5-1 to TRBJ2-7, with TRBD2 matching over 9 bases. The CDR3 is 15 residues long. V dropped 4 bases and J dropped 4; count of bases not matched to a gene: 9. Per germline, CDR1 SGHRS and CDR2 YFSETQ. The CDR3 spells CASSSIVAGDYEQYF. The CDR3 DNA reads TGCGCCAGCAGCAGCATTGTAGCGGGGGATTACGAGCAGTACTTC. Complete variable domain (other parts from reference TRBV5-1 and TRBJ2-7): KAGVTQTPRYLIKTRGQQVTLSCSPISGHRSVSWYQQTPGQGLQFLFEYFSETQRNKGNFPGRFSGRQFSNSRSEMNVSTLELGDSALYLCASSSIVAGDYEQYFGPGTRLTVT.

The CDR3 coding sequence is TGCGCCAGCAGCTTGTTCGGGTCAAGCTCCTACAATGAGCAGTTCTTC. Its protein product is CASSLFGSSSYNEQFF. The V gene is TRBV5-1, the J gene TRBJ2-1; D is ambiguous. V lost 1 base to trimming and J lost 0 bases, with 11 bases between them. Germline V gene sequence: CDR1 SGHRS, CDR2 YFSETQ. The CDR3 is 16 amino acids.